This T cell receptor (beta chain) was obtained from a study of T-cell memory formation after mild COVID-19 (dated by TCRdb to the early 2020s). Study-wide context: TCR sequence clusters from the two donors were found to be largely donor specific. In two donors, T-cell clones that expanded and contracted after mild COVID-19 were tracked by sequencing TCRalpha and TCRbeta repertoires over time. Two young, previously healthy adult volunteers made up the cohort, one male and one female.

The CDR3, cysteine through phenylalanine, is 14 amino acids long. The sequence is cut down to CDR3 DNA, 42 bases in frame from base 1. Reading the germline V gene gives CDR1 MGHRA and CDR2 YSYEKL. At the junction V is shortened by 4 bases and J by 1 base, with 10 bases in between. Results and caveats for the whole study, not just this receptor: Some responding clones were detected in pre-infection memory, which suggested that pre-existing cross-reactive memory T cells had joined the SARS-CoV-2 response. The study covered only a couple of mild cases, and larger cohorts including severe cases with pre-infection samples were considered necessary. From day 15 to 85, contracting clones showed balanced CD4/CD8 phenotypes, whereas a second wave of clones that expanded from day 15 to 37 leaned towards CD4+. SARS-CoV-2 specificity was not confirmed for the second-wave clones peaking on day 37. Contracting CD4+ clones turned up mainly in the CM and EM memory subsets, whereas EMRA was where CD8+ clones were enriched.

Ficoll-Paque density gradient centrifugation was used to isolate PBMCs. As concerns this clonotype: Its binding antigen is unknown. Per-base quality was not reported, and no clone a single base away is much larger than it.

The data were produced on an Illumina NovaSeq 6000. cDNA libraries for TCRalpha and TCRbeta were prepared by 5'RACE using constant-segment primers, with sample barcodes and unique molecular identifiers added. Trizol reagent was used to extract RNA from every sample. Library amplification was performed in two PCR steps, and a second sample barcode and Illumina TruSeq adapters were introduced in the second step. The libraries were sequenced on an Illumina NovaSeq using 2 x 150 bp paired-end reads. For the original study's pipeline: With migec v1.2.7, reads were demultiplexed and then collapsed into UMI-guided consensus sequences. Using mixcr v2.1.11, UMI consensuses were aligned to TRA and TRB V and J templates and then assembled into clonotypes. Clonotypes were classified as expanded or contracted when called significant by both edgeR and NoisET, with noise models trained on biological replicates. For edgeR calls, the cutoffs were a false discovery rate-adjusted p below 0.01 and a log2 fold-change threshold of 1. As an exploratory analysis of dynamics, max-normalized trajectories of the 1000 most abundant clonotypes were examined by PCA with hierarchical clustering. The CD4 or CD8 phenotype of responding clones was assigned using the separately sequenced CD4+ and CD8+ repertoires. The public reads were reanalyzed by TCRdb: fastp trimming at Q25, MiXCR alignment, in-frame beta chains only. Duplicate CDR3 protein sequences are folded into a single record with the most common DNA and genes. The V and J calls and clone size come from TCRdb's table, not from the authors' own analysis. Within this sample are 85,000 to 120,000 distinct CDR3 sequences, with about 18% of them counted one time only. In total, the top ten clones hold less than 35% of the sample.

The chain employs TRBV4-1 and TRBJ1-1, with the D gene not clear enough to name. The TCR comes from an adult woman who had mild COVID-19 (a few samples of this study predate the infection). The sample titles of this study are shuffled in the database, so cell type and time point are left out; the donor was told from shared clones. The sequenced sample consisted of PBMCs or a T cell subset sorted from them (not recorded which). The sequenced DNA: TGCGCCAGCAGCCCAACCCACGAGAACACTGAAGCTTTCTTT. It codes for CASSPTHENTEAFF.